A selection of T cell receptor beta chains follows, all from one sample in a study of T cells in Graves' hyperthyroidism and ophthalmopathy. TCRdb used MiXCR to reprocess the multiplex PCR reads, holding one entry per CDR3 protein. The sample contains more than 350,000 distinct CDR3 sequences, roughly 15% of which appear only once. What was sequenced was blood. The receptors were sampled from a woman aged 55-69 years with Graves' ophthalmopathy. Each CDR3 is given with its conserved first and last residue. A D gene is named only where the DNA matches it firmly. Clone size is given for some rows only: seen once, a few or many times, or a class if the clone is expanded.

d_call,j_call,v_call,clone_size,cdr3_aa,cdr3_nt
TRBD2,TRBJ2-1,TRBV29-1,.,CSARSGRYNEQFF,TGCAGCGCACGTAGCGGGCGATACAATGAGCAGTTCTTC
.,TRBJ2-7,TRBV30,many,CAWSVDQGYEQYF,TGTGCCTGGAGTGTAGACCAGGGCTACGAGCAGTACTTC
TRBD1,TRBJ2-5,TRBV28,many,CASFSSGQGLEETQYF,TGTGCCAGCTTTAGCTCCGGACAGGGGCTCGAGGAGACCCAGTACTTC
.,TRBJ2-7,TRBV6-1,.,CASRGGTAYEQYF,TGTGCCAGCAGAGGGGGGACTGCATACGAGCAGTACTTC
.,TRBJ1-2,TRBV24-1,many,CATSDFGSPYTF,TGTGCCACCAGTGATTTTGGTTCTCCCTACACCTTC
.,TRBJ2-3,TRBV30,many,CAWASGTDTQYF,TGTGCCTGGGCTAGCGGCACAGATACGCAGTATTTT
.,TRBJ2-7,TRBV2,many,CASSAMGMSSYEQYF,TGTGCCAGCAGTGCAATGGGCATGAGCTCCTACGAGCAGTACTTC
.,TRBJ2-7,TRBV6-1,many,CASSEAGYSNIYEQYF,TGTGCCAGCAGTGAAGCGGGGTATAGCAATATCTACGAGCAGTACTTC
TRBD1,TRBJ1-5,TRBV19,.,CASSTPTGGRQPQHF,TGTGCCAGTAGTACGCCCACAGGGGGCCGTCAGCCCCAGCATTTT
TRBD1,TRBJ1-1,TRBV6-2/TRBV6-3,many,CASHRGTEAFF,TGTGCCAGCCACAGGGGCACTGAAGCTTTCTTT
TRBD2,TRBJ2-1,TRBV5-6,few,CASSFDSGSFESEQFF,TGTGCCAGCAGCTTTGACAGCGGGAGTTTCGAAAGTGAGCAGTTCTTC
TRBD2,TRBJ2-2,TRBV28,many,CASSLGGRSTGELFF,TGTGCCAGCAGTTTAGGCGGGAGAAGCACCGGGGAGCTGTTTTTT
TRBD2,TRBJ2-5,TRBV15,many,CATSRVGAGVRETQYF,TGTGCCACCAGCAGAGTAGGGGCGGGAGTGAGGGAGACCCAGTACTTC
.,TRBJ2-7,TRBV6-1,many,CASSGQKEQYF,TGTGCCAGCAGTGGGCAGAAGGAGCAGTACTTC
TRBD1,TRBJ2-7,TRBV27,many,CASSSIRDSPRYEQYF,TGTGCCAGCAGTTCCATCCGGGACAGTCCTCGGTACGAGCAGTACTTC
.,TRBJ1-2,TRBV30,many,CAWSVLNYGYTF,TGTGCCTGGAGTGTCCTTAACTATGGCTACACCTTC
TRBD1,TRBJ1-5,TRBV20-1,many,CSAKGQGDQPQHF,TGCAGTGCTAAGGGACAGGGCGATCAGCCCCAGCATTTT
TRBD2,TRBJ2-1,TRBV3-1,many,CASSQTGLAGREQFF,TGTGCCAGCAGCCAAACGGGACTAGCGGGAAGGGAGCAGTTCTTC
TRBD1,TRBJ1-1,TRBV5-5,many,CASSLEHRGTEAFF,TGTGCCAGCAGCTTGGAGCACAGGGGCACTGAAGCTTTCTTT
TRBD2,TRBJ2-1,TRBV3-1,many,CASSQGLAGPLMSNEQFF,TGTGCCAGCAGCCAGGGACTAGCGGGACCTCTAATGTCCAATGAGCAGTTCTTC
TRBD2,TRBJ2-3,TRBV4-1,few,CASSASTSGMDTQYF,TGCGCCAGCAGCGCAAGCACTAGCGGGATGGATACGCAGTATTTT
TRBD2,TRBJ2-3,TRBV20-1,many,CSRRAGVRTDTQYF,TGCAGTCGTAGGGCGGGAGTCAGGACAGATACGCAGTATTTT
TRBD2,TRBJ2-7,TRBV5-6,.,CASSFRAGGPYEQYF,TGTGCCAGCAGCTTTAGAGCGGGAGGGCCGTACGAGCAGTACTTC
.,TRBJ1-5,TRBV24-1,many,CATSDPTWPGEDQPQHF,TGTGCCACCAGTGACCCTACTTGGCCAGGGGAGGATCAGCCCCAGCATTTT
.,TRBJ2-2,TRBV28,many,CASSLARLNTGELFF,TGTGCCAGCAGTTTAGCACGCCTGAACACCGGGGAGCTGTTTTTT
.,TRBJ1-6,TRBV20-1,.,CSAGPGRTNSPLHF,TGCAGTGCGGGCCCGGGACGCACAAATTCACCCCTCCACTTT
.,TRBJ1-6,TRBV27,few,CASSVRNSPLHF,TGTGCCAGCAGTGTCAGGAATTCACCCCTCCACTTT
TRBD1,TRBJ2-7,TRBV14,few,CASSPLDRGRGNEQYF,TGTGCCAGCAGCCCGCTAGACAGGGGGCGCGGGAACGAGCAGTACTTC
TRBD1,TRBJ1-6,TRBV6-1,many,CASSLIGDRGESPLHF,TGTGCCAGCAGCCTCATAGGGGACAGGGGGGAATCACCCCTCCACTTT
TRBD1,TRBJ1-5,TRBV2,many,CASSWGQGAQPQHF,TGTGCCAGCAGTTGGGGCCAGGGGGCCCAGCCCCAGCATTTT
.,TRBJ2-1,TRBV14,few,CASRARGGDEQFF,TGTGCCAGCAGGGCCAGGGGCGGCGATGAGCAGTTCTTC
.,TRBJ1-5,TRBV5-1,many,CASSLGSGGANQPQHF,TGCGCCAGCAGCTTGGGGAGTGGTGGGGCGAATCAGCCCCAGCATTTT
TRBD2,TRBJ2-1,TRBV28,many,CASSFSRTSGRLNEQFF,TGTGCCAGCAGTTTCTCCAGGACTAGCGGGAGACTGAATGAGCAGTTCTTC
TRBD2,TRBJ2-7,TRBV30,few,CAWSPGTSGSKQYF,TGTGCCTGGAGCCCCGGGACTAGCGGGAGTAAGCAGTACTTC
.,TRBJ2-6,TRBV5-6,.,CASSLGGLFRDRANVLTF,TGTGCCAGCAGCTTGGGAGGACTTTTCAGGGATAGGGCCAACGTCCTGACTTTC
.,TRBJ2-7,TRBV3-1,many,CASLKGGGAPEQYF,TGTGCCAGCCTCAAGGGTGGGGGGGCGCCCGAGCAGTACTTC
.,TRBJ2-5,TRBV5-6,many,CASSPGFEGRRGTQYF,TGTGCCAGCAGCCCGGGGTTCGAGGGACGACGGGGGACCCAGTACTTC
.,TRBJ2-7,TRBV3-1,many,CASSQEVPGVGHEQYF,TGTGCCAGCAGCCAAGAGGTTCCGGGAGTAGGTCACGAGCAGTACTTC
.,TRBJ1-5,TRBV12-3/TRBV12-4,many,CASSWGTTNQPQHF,TGTGCCAGCAGTTGGGGCACCACCAATCAGCCCCAGCATTTT
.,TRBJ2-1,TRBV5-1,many,CASSRTPLGGALGDEQFF,TGCGCCAGCAGCCGAACCCCTTTGGGCGGGGCCCTGGGGGATGAGCAGTTCTTC
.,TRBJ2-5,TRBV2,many,CASSDPNRDGQETQYF,TGTGCCAGCAGTGACCCTAACAGGGATGGACAAGAGACCCAGTACTTC
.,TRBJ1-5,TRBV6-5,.,CASSYDSRNQPQHF,TGTGCCAGCAGTTACGACAGTCGCAATCAGCCCCAGCATTTT
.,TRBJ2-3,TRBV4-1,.,CASSQGSNLDTQYF,TGCGCCAGCAGCCAAGGGTCAAATCTAGATACGCAGTATTTT
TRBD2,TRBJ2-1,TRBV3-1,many,CASGTSGRTEQFF,TGTGCCAGCGGAACTAGCGGGAGGACGGAGCAGTTCTTC
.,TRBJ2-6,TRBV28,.,CASSFFWGQVTHSGANVLTF,TGTGCCAGCAGTTTTTTCTGGGGGCAGGTTACGCACTCTGGGGCCAACGTCCTGACTTTC
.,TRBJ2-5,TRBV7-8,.,CASSLVWRPQETQYF,TGTGCCAGCAGCTTAGTCTGGCGGCCCCAAGAGACCCAGTACTTC
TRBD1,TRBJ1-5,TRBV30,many,CAWSMGTGNFKSSNQPQHF,TGTGCCTGGAGTATGGGGACAGGGAATTTCAAAAGTAGCAATCAGCCCCAGCATTTT
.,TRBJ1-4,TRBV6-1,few,CASTPLGRTREKLFF,TGTGCCAGCACCCCCCTCGGTCGGACACGCGAAAAACTGTTTTTT
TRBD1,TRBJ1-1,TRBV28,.,CASRDRGLLNTEAFF,TGTGCCAGCCGGGACAGGGGGCTGTTGAACACTGAAGCTTTCTTT
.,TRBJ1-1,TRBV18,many,CASSAYWTAGAFF,TGTGCCAGCTCAGCCTATTGGACGGCTGGAGCTTTCTTT